Below, 22 T cell receptor beta chains from the same sample are listed, as sequenced in a study of PD-1 blockade in classical Hodgkin lymphoma. Clones were sequenced by immunoSEQ multiplex PCR, and TCRdb holds only the in-frame ones, with some missing. The sample has about 7,900 clones, 75% to 80% seen once. Time point in this sample: cycle 4 day 1 (C4D1), after more than 5 weeks of nivolumab. With no exception, relapse followed autologous stem cell transplantation in all patients, and brentuximab vedotin exposure varied. The source was peripheral blood mononuclear cells (PBMCs), collected before the fourth cycle of nivolumab. The source of these receptors is a human donor with classical Hodgkin lymphoma.

This chain links TRBV19 with TRBJ2-2; TRBD2 might be the D (6 bases). This CDR3 is built from 17 residues. V was trimmed by 5 bases and J by 4 bases, leaving 20 bases between them. Germline values: CDR1 LNHDA, CDR2 SQIVND (reference sequence). The CDR3 DNA reads as TGTGCCAGTAGTCGTCGCCGCGGGCAGGGAGGCACCGGGGAGCTGTTTTTT. Its protein is CASSRRRGQGGTGELFF.

V gene TRBV19 combines with J gene TRBJ1-1; D might be TRBD1 (5 bases). The CDR3 is 16 amino acids. The germline V gene encodes CDR1 LNHDA and CDR2 SQIVND (reference sequence). Trimming took 7 bases from V and 5 from J, leaving 23 bases between them. The CDR3 sequence is CASTTPPRGRGTEAFF. CDR3 DNA: TGTGCCAGTACCACTCCCCCCCGGGGCAGAGGGACTGAAGCTTTCTTT.

CDR3 sequence: CASSLGLGTDTQYF. CDR3 bases: TGTGCCAGCAGCTTGGGATTGGGCACAGATACGCAGTATTTT. The chain joins TRBV7-3 to TRBJ2-3; no reliable D call. V was shortened by 3 bases and J by 1 base, with 8 bases between the two germline ends. Per the germline V gene, CDR1 is SGHTA and CDR2 is FQGTGA. This CDR3 comprises 14 residues.

This clone was observed a handful of times. V gene TRBV5-8 combines with J gene TRBJ1-4; tentatively, D is TRBD1 (6 bases). Germline-derived CDR1 and CDR2 are SGHTS and YDEGEE. The germline V and J ends were trimmed by 5 bases and 4 bases, with 6 bases remaining between them. The CDR3 loop spans 12 amino acids. The CDR3 DNA reads as TGTGCCAGCAGAGGGGGTAATGAAAAACTGTTTTTT. Translating gives CASRGGNEKLFF.

The V and J genes are TRBV28 and TRBJ2-2, with 7 bases that match TRBD2. The CDR3 runs 15 residues. The V gene's germline CDR1 is MDHEN and CDR2 SYDVKM. V dropped 6 bases and J dropped 4; count of bases not matched to a gene: 8. The CDR3, as DNA: TGTGCCAGCAGCCTTCCGGGACTACTCACCGGGGAGCTGTTTTTT. It codes for CASSLPGLLTGELFF.

Concerning this clone itself: Other DNA sequences of this sample code for an identical CDR3. The V and J genes are TRBV4-3 and TRBJ2-3; 7 nucleotides align to TRBD2. The trim removed 0 bases at V and 1 base at J, leaving 4 bases unmatched. Germline V gene data show CDR1 as LGHNA and CDR2 as YSLEER. The CDR3 length is 16 residues. The CDR3 protein is CASSQDLAGGTDTQYF. The DNA for the CDR3 is TGCGCCAGCAGCCAAGATTTGGCGGGGGGCACAGATACGCAGTATTTT.

CDR3: CASSLASRGSEKLFF. The CDR3, as DNA: TGTGCCAGCAGCTTGGCCTCCCGGGGAAGTGAAAAACTGTTTTTT. The gene calls are TRBV5-4 and TRBJ1-4, with no clear D. This CDR3 region has 15 residues. Trimming shortened V by 0 bases and J by 7 bases, and 13 bases separated the two germline ends. The germline gives CDR1 SGHNT, CDR2 YYREEE (reference sequence).

Here the CDR3 reads CASSRDGKTSTNEKLFF. The CDR3 nucleotides read TGTGCCAGCAGCCGGGACGGGAAGACCTCAACTAATGAAAAACTGTTTTTT. The chain has TRBV5-6 and TRBJ1-4, with D possibly matching TRBD1 (5 bases). The germline V gene encodes CDR1 SGHDT and CDR2 YYEEEE. This CDR3 contains 17 residues. Between the trimmed V and J ends, which lost 4 bases and 0 bases, there was a span of 16 bases.

The rearrangement joins TRBV28 to TRBJ2-1; 11 bases line up with TRBD2. The germline V gene encodes CDR1 MDHEN and CDR2 SYDVKM. This CDR3 spans 14 amino acids. The junction had 6 bases not matched to a gene; V was cut back by 5 bases and J by 9 bases. The CDR3 loop is CASSLAGGQGEQFF. The CDR3 DNA is TGTGCCAGCAGTCTAGCGGGAGGCCAGGGTGAGCAGTTCTTC. The full variable domain, its missing parts supplied by reference TRBV28 and TRBJ2-1, is DVKVTQSSRYLVKRTGEKVFLECVQDMDHENMFWYRQDPGLGLRLIYFSYDVKMKEKGDIPEGYSVSREKKERFSLILESASTNQTSMYLCASSLAGGQGEQFFGPGTRLTVL.

This clone was picked up one time. The chain uses TRBV28 and TRBJ2-1, with D unclear. The V and J ends lost 4 bases and 9 bases respectively, with 7 bases between them. Per germline, CDR1 MDHEN and CDR2 SYDVKM. The CDR3 loop spans 11 amino acids. The chain's CDR3 is CASSYHLEQFF. For the CDR3, the DNA is TGTGCCAGCAGTTACCATCTTGAGCAGTTCTTC.

V gene TRBV28 combines with J gene TRBJ1-5; TRBD1 aligns across 8 bases. From germline, CDR1 is MDHEN and CDR2 SYDVKM. The junction had 6 bases not matched to a gene; V was cut back by 6 bases and J by 5 bases. The CDR3 spans 14 residues. CDR3 in amino acids: CASRRQGKDQPQHF. CDR3 in DNA: TGTGCCAGCAGGCGACAGGGGAAAGATCAGCCCCAGCATTTT.

The rearrangement joins TRBV5-8 to TRBJ1-1; 7 bases fit TRBD1. The length of the CDR3 is 12 residues. V was pared by 4 bases and J by 8 bases, with 5 bases of the junction left unmatched. Per germline, CDR1 SGHTS and CDR2 YDEGEE. The CDR3 loop is CASSRDRVEAFF. The DNA for the CDR3 is TGTGCCAGCAGCCGAGACAGGGTGGAAGCTTTCTTT.

The genes are TRBV5-6 and TRBJ2-4; D remains ambiguous. This CDR3 is 16 amino acids long. CDR1 is SGHDT and CDR2 is YYEEEE in the germline V gene. Trimming cost V 4 bases and J 6 bases, with 20 bases left between them. CDR3 nucleotides: TGTGCCAGCAGCGAGGACCAGGATAGGCCGGTAAACATTCAGTACTTC. Translating gives CASSEDQDRPVNIQYF.

The chain uses TRBV2 and TRBJ1-1; possible D gene TRBD1, 6 bases. Germline assignment: CDR1 SNHLY and CDR2 FYNNEI. This CDR3 is built from 15 residues. V was cut by 5 bases and J by 5 bases, with 18 bases left in between. In DNA form, the CDR3 reads TGTGCCAGCAGTCCCAAGGGAAGGGGGAAGACTGAAGCTTTCTTT. Its translation is CASSPKGRGKTEAFF.

This clone was found once. The genes are TRBV15 and TRBJ1-3; a weak D match, TRBD1 (5 bases). The germline V and J ends were trimmed by 5 bases and 4 bases, with 15 bases remaining between them. CDR3 length equals 15 residues. Per germline, CDR1 LNHNV and CDR2 YYDKDF (reference sequence). The CDR3 DNA reads as TGTGCCACCAGCTCCCTGGAGGGGCCCGGAAACACCATATATTTT. Protein product: CATSSLEGPGNTIYF. The complete variable domain, with remaining parts taken from reference TRBV15 and TRBJ1-3, reads DAMVIQNPRYQVTQFGKPVTLSCSQTLNHNVMYWYQQKSSQAPKLLFHYYDKDFNNEADTPDNFQSRRPNTSFCFLDIRSPGLGDTAMYLCATSSLEGPGNTIYFGEGSWLTVV.

Only one count was recorded for this clone. The genes are TRBV10-2 and TRBJ2-5, with 10 bases lining up with TRBD1. The V and J ends lost 6 bases and 4 bases, in that order; junction bases with no gene match: 5. The germline CDR1 and CDR2 sequences are WSHSY and SAAADI. The CDR3 covers 14 residues. The CDR3 DNA reads TGCGCCAGCAGGGGGACAGGGGTGGCAGAGACCCAGTACTTC. Translating it yields CASRGTGVAETQYF.

The V and J genes are TRBV18 and TRBJ1-3, with TRBD1 matching 10 bases. This CDR3 comprises 13 residues. The V gene end was trimmed by 5 bases and the J gene end by 7 bases; junction bases not matched to a gene: 2. Germline CDR1 and CDR2: KGHSH and LQKENI. The CDR3 sequence: CASSMGQGNTIYF. The CDR3 DNA reads as TGTGCCAGCTCAATGGGACAGGGGAACACCATATATTTT.

This clone showed up just once. The rearrangement uses TRBV28 and TRBJ2-7, with D perhaps TRBD1 (5 bases). The germline CDR1 and CDR2 sequences are MDHEN and SYDVKM. The CDR3 is made up of 13 amino acids. The germline V and J ends were trimmed by 2 bases and 2 bases, with 7 bases remaining between them. The CDR3 DNA sequence: TGTGCCAGCAGTTTAATCAGGGCCTACGAGCAGTACTTC. It codes for CASSLIRAYEQYF.

Within the sample, this clone is medium-sized. The chain recombines TRBV6-6 with TRBJ2-5; a possible D gene is TRBD2 (5 bases). The CDR3 loop spans 13 amino acids. The V end was cut by 8 bases, the J end by 7 bases, with 17 bases between. Germline V gives CDR1 MNHNY, CDR2 SVGAGI (reference sequence). The CDR3 is CASQMDSQRTQYF. In DNA, the CDR3 is TGTGCCAGCCAAATGGACTCGCAGCGGACCCAGTACTTC.

The chain couples TRBV5-8 to TRBJ1-5, with TRBD1 as a possible D gene (5 bases). The CDR3 loop spans 17 amino acids. The V and J ends lost 1 base and 3 bases respectively, with 17 bases between them. Per the germline V gene, CDR1 is SGHTS and CDR2 is YDEGEE. CDR3: CASSLNRGLGINQPQHF. CDR3 nucleotides: TGTGCCAGCAGCTTGAACCGGGGACTCGGGATCAATCAGCCCCAGCATTTT.

This clone was seen just once. The V gene is TRBV19, the J gene TRBJ2-3, with D perhaps TRBD2 (5 bases). The length of the CDR3 is 15 residues. Germline-derived CDR1 and CDR2 are LNHDA and SQIVND (reference sequence). V was shortened by 6 bases and J by 4 bases, with 17 bases between the two germline ends. CDR3 amino acids: CASRGNYIGADTQYF. CDR3 coding DNA: TGTGCCAGTAGGGGGAACTATATCGGGGCAGATACGCAGTATTTT.

The chain links TRBV27 to TRBJ1-5, with TRBD1 matching over 7 bases. The CDR3 extends over 14 amino acids. J gave up 3 bases and V 6 bases, and 5 bases lay outside the gene matches. Germline lookup yields CDR1 MNHEY and CDR2 SMNVEV (reference sequence). The DNA for the CDR3 is TGTGCCAGCAGGCCACAGGGGTCCAATCAGCCCCAGCATTTT. It specifies CASRPQGSNQPQHF.